This T cell receptor beta chain is drawn from a study of graft-versus-host responses after intestinal transplantation. Broader study findings: Declining HvG levels early post-transplant were linked to peak circulating GvH clone levels.

Generated by immunoSEQ multiplex PCR, the TCRdb table keeps only in-frame clones and is missing some. The sample consists of approximately 100,000 clones, about 82% of them appearing once. About this clone: What it recognizes is unknown.

The sequence derives from a human patient who received an intestinal transplant, so some T cells may come from the graft donor. Sequenced material: PBMCs, taken 255 days after intestinal transplant.

CDR3 sequence: CASSLTQGLSQPQHF. As DNA, the CDR3 is TGTGCCAGCAGCTTAACGCAGGGTTTGAGTCAGCCCCAGCATTTT. The J gene is TRBJ1-5, the V gene TRBV7-2, with a weak D call TRBD1 (5 bases). The CDR3 is 15 residues long. V was cut by 2 bases and J by 6 bases, with 14 bases left in between. CDR1 is SGHTA and CDR2 is FQGNSA in the germline V gene.